Detailed here is one T cell receptor beta chain. TCRdb's copy holds only in-frame clones and misses some; the assay was immunoSEQ multiplex PCR. The sample yields some 64,000 clones, approximately 79% seen once. The germline V gene encodes CDR1 SGHTA and CDR2 FQGTGA. This CDR3 region has 16 residues. V was trimmed by 5 bases and J by 0 bases, leaving 14 bases between them. These data originate in a study of blood T cell repertoires in COVID-19. This receptor was identified in a woman over 75 with active or convalescent COVID-19. Sequenced sample: peripheral blood. V gene TRBV7-3 combines with J gene TRBJ2-1; D possibly corresponds to TRBD1 (6 bases). CDR3 in DNA: TGTGCCAGCAGCCTATCGACAGGAAGCTCCTACAATGAGCAGTTCTTC. This translates into CASSLSTGSSYNEQFF.